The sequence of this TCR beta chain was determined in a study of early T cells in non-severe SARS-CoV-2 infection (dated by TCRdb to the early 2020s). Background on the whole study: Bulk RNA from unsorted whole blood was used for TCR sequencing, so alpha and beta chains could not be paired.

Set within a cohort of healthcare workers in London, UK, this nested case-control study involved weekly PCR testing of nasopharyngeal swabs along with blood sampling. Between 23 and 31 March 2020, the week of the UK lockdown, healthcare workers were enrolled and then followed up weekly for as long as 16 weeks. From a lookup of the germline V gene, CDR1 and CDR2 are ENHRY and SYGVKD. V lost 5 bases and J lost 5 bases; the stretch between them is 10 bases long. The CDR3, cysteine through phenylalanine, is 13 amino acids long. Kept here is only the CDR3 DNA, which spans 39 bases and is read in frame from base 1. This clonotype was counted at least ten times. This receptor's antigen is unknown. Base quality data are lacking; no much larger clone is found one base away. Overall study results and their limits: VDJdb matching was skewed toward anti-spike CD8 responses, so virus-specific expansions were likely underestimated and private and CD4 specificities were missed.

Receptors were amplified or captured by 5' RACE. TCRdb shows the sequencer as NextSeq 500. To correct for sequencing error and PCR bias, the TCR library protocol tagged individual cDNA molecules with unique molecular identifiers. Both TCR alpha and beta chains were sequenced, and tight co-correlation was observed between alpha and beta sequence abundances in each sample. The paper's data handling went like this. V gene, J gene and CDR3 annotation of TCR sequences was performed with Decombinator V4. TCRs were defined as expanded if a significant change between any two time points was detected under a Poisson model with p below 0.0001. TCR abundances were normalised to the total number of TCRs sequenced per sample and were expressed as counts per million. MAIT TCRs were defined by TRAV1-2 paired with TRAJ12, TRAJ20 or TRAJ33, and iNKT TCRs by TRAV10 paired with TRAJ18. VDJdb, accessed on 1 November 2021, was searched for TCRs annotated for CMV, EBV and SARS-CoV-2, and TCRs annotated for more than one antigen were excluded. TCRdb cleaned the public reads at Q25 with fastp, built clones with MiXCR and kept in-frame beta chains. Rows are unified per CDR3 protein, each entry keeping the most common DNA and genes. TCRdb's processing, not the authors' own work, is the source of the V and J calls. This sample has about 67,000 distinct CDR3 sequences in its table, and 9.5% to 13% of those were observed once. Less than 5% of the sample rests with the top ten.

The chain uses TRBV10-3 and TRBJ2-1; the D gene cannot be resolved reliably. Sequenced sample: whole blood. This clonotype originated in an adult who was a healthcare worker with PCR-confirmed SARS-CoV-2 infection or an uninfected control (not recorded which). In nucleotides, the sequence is TGTGCCATCAGTCCGATGTTGGACAATGAGCAGTTCTTC. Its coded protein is CAISPMLDNEQFF.